These 10 T cell receptor beta chains originate from one sample sequenced in a study of patients and donors after allogeneic stem cell transplantation. TCRdb analysed the RT-PCR reads with MiXCR anew, one entry per CDR3 protein. The sample consists of roughly 880,000 distinct CDR3 sequences, 15% to 20% of them appearing once. Input material: blood, either unsorted or a sorted T cell fraction (not recorded which). Source of these receptors: a human donor who was either an allogeneic HSCT recipient or a stem cell or donor lymphocyte infusion donor (not recorded which). It is not recorded whose cells these are; they may come from a transplant donor.

V is TRBV20-1 and J is TRBJ2-7, with D maybe TRBD1 (6 bases). V was trimmed by 1 base and J by 5 bases, leaving 9 bases between them. Per germline, CDR1 DFQATT and CDR2 SNEGSKA (reference sequence). The CDR3 spans 12 residues. The CDR3 DNA follows: TGCAGTGCTAGAGTAACAGGGAACGAGCAGTACTTC. It specifies CSARVTGNEQYF.

The chain joins TRBV29-1 to TRBJ1-1; D is unclear. V was trimmed by 0 bases and J by 1 base, leaving 9 bases between them. Germline V lookup: CDR1 SQVTM, CDR2 ANQGSEA. This CDR3 has 14 amino acids. The CDR3 reads CSVEERRRNTEAFF. In DNA, the CDR3 is TGCAGCGTTGAAGAACGTAGGAGGAACACTGAAGCTTTCTTT.

This clonotype was counted ten times or more. This chain joins TRBV25-1 and TRBJ1-3; TRBD1 agrees at 10 bases. V lost 2 bases and J lost 7; bases outside the gene matches: 5. CDR3 size: 15 residues. The germline V gene has CDR1 MGHDK and CDR2 SYGVNS. The CDR3 reads CASSEPTGGPNTIYF. CDR3 sequence (DNA): TGTGCCAGCAGTGAACCGACAGGGGGCCCGAACACCATATATTTT.

This clonotype was observed a handful of times. CDR3 in DNA: TGTGCCAGCCGACGGGACTCTGCCTACGAGCAGTACTTC. Translating it yields CASRRDSAYEQYF. J is TRBJ2-7 and V is TRBV6-2 or TRBV6-3, with D perhaps matching TRBD2 (6 bases). The CDR3 consists of 13 residues. From germline, CDR1 is MNHEY and CDR2 SVGEGT. Trimming removed 8 bases from V and 2 bases from J, with 13 bases in between.

This clonotype was counted many times. CDR3 residues: CASSLRRTRDNEQFF. The CDR3 DNA sequence: TGTGCCAGCAGCTTACGGAGGACTAGGGACAATGAGCAGTTCTTC. V usage is TRBV7-9 and J usage is TRBJ2-1; 7 nucleotides agree with TRBD2. With V trimmed by 2 bases and J by 5 bases, 6 bases remained unmatched. CDR1 and CDR2 (germline): SEHNR, FQNEAQ (reference sequence). CDR3 length: 15 residues. The full variable domain, with the rest looked up from reference TRBV7-9 and TRBJ2-1, is DTGVSQNPRHKITKRGQNVTFRCDPISEHNRLYWYRQTLGQGPEFLTYFQNEAQLEKSRLLSDRFSAERPKGSFSTLEIQRTEQGDSAMYLCASSLRRTRDNEQFFGPGTRLTVL.

This clonotype has a count of ten or more. The chain couples TRBV12-3 or TRBV12-4 to TRBJ1-1; possibly TRBD1 for D (5 bases). V gave up 6 bases and J gave up 7 bases, with 12 bases separating them. CDR3 length: 12 residues. CDR3 nucleotides: TGTGCCAGCAGGGGGCCCTGGAATGAAGCTTTCTTT. Translating it yields CASRGPWNEAFF.

This chain connects TRBV11-1 to TRBJ2-1; D could derive from TRBD1 or TRBD2 (5 bases each). V was pared by 5 bases and J by 6 bases, with 14 bases between. The CDR3 spans 14 residues. Germline V gene lookup returns CDR1 SGHAT and CDR2 FQDESV (reference sequence). In DNA form, the CDR3 reads TGTGCCAGCAGCGCCGGGGACGGACTCAATGAGCAGTTCTTC. Protein product: CASSAGDGLNEQFF.

This clonotype appeared a few times. The chain carries TRBV20-1 and TRBJ2-3; 7 nucleotides agree with TRBD1. V gave up 3 bases and J gave up 4 bases; unmatched junction bases: 7. The germline V gene encodes CDR1 DFQATT and CDR2 SNEGSKA (reference sequence). This CDR3 has 14 residues. For the CDR3, the DNA is TGCAGTGCTAGCGCCGGGACAGCTCCAGATACGCAGTATTTT. The encoded protein is CSASAGTAPDTQYF.

This chain uses TRBV6-1 with TRBJ1-2, with D tentatively TRBD1 (6 bases). Germline V gene sequence: CDR1 MNHNS, CDR2 SASEGT. This CDR3 is 13 amino acids long. V was shortened by 7 bases and J by 7 bases, with 16 bases between the two germline ends. The CDR3: CASKEGVRRGYTF. CDR3 coding DNA: TGTGCCAGCAAAGAGGGGGTAAGGCGTGGCTACACCTTC.

A few counts support this clonotype. The chain recombines TRBV2 with TRBJ1-1; 7 positions match TRBD1. The CDR3 sequence is 13 residues long. With V trimmed by 6 bases and J by 4 bases, 5 bases remained unmatched. The germline V gene has CDR1 SNHLY and CDR2 FYNNEI. The chain's CDR3 is CASSNRGSTEAFF. DNA for the CDR3: TGTGCCAGCAGCAACAGGGGCAGCACTGAAGCTTTCTTT.